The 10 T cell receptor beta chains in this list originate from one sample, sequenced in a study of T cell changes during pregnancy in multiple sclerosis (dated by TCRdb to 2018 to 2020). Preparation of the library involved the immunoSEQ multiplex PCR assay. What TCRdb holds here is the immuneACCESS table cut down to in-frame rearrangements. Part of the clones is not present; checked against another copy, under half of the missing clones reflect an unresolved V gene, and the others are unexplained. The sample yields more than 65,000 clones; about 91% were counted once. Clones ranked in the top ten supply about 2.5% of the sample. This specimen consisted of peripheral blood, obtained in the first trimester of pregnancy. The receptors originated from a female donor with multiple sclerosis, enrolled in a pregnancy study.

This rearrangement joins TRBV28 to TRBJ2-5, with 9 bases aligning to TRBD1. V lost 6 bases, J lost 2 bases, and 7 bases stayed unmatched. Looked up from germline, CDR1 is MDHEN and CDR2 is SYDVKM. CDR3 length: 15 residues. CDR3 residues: CASSIAGTGQETQYF. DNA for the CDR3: TGTGCCAGCAGCATTGCCGGGACAGGGCAAGAGACCCAGTACTTC.

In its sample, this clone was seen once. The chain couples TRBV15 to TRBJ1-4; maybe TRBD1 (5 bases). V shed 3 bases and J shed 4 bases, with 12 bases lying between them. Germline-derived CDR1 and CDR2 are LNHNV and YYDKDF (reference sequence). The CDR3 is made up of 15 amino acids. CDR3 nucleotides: TGTGCCACCAGCAGTCTAGGGGAGGATAATGAAAAACTGTTTTTT. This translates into CATSSLGEDNEKLFF.

CDR3 sequence: CASSLWGGGANVLTF. The CDR3 nucleotides are TGTGCCAGCAGCTTGTGGGGCGGTGGGGCCAACGTCCTGACTTTC. This chain joins TRBV5-6 and TRBJ2-6; D is perhaps TRBD1 (5 bases). CDR3 length: 15 amino acids. CDR1 SGHDT and CDR2 YYEEEE come from the germline V gene. The V and J ends lost 1 base and 3 bases respectively, with 8 bases between them.

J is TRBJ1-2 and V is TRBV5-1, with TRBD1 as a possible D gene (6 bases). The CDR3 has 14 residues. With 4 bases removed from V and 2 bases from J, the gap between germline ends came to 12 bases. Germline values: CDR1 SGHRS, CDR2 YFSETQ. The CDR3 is CASSETGTNYGYTF. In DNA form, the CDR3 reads TGCGCCAGCAGCGAAACAGGGACCAACTATGGCTACACCTTC.

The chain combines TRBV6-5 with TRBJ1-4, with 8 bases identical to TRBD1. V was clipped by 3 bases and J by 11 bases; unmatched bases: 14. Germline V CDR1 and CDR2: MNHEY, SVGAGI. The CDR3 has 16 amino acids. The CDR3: CASSYLELGQALKLFF. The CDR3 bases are TGTGCCAGCAGTTATTTGGAATTGGGACAGGCTTTGAAACTGTTTTTT.

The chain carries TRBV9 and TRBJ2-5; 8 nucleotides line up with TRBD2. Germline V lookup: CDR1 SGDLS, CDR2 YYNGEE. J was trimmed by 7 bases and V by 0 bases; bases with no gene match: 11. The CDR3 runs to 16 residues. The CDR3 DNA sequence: TGTGCCAGCAGCGTAGAGTCTAGCGGCCGGGGGGGGACCCAGTACTTC. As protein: CASSVESSGRGGTQYF. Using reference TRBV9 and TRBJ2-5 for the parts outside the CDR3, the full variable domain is DSGVTQTPKHLITATGQRVTLRCSPRSGDLSVYWYQQSLDQGLQFLIQYYNGEERAKGNILERFSAQQFPDLHSELNLSSLELGDSALYFCASSVESSGRGGTQYFGPGTRLLVL.

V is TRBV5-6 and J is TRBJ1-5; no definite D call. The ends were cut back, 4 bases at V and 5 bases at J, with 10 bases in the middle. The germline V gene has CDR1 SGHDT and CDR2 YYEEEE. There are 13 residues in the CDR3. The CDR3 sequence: CASSEGGYQPQHF. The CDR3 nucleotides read TGTGCCAGCAGCGAGGGAGGGTATCAGCCCCAGCATTTT.

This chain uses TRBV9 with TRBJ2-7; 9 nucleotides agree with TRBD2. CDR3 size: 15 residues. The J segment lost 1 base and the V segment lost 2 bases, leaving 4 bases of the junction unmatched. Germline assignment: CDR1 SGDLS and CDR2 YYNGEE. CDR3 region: CASSVSGGPSYEQYF. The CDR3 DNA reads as TGTGCCAGCAGCGTTAGCGGGGGCCCTTCCTACGAGCAGTACTTC.

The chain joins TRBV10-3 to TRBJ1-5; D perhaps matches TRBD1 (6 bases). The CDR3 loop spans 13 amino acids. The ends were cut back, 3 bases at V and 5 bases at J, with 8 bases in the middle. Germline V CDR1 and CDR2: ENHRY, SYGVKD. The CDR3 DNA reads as TGTGCCATCAGTGACAGGGGAGATCAGCCCCAGCATTTT. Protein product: CAISDRGDQPQHF.

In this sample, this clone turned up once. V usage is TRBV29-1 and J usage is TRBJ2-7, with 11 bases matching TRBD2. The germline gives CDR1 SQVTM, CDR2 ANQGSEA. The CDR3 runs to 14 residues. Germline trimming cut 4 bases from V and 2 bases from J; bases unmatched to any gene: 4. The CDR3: CSVGQTSGAYEQYF. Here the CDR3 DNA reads TGCAGCGTTGGTCAGACTAGCGGGGCCTACGAGCAGTACTTC.